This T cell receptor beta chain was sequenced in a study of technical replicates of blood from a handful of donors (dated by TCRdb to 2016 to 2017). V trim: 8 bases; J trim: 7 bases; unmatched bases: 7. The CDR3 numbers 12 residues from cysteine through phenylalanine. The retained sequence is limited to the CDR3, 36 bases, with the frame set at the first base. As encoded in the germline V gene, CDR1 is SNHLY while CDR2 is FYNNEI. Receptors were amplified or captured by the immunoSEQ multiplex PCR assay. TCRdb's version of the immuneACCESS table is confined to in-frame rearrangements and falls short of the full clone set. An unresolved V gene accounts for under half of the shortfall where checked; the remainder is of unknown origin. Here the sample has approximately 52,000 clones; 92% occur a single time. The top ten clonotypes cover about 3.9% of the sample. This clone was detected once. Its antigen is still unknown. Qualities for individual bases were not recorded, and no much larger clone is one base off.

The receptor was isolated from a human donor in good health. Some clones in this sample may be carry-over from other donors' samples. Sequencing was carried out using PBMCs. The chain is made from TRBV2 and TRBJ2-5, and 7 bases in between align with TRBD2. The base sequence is TGTGCCAGCCACTCGTGGGGGGGGACCCAGTACTTC. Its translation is CASHSWGGTQYF.